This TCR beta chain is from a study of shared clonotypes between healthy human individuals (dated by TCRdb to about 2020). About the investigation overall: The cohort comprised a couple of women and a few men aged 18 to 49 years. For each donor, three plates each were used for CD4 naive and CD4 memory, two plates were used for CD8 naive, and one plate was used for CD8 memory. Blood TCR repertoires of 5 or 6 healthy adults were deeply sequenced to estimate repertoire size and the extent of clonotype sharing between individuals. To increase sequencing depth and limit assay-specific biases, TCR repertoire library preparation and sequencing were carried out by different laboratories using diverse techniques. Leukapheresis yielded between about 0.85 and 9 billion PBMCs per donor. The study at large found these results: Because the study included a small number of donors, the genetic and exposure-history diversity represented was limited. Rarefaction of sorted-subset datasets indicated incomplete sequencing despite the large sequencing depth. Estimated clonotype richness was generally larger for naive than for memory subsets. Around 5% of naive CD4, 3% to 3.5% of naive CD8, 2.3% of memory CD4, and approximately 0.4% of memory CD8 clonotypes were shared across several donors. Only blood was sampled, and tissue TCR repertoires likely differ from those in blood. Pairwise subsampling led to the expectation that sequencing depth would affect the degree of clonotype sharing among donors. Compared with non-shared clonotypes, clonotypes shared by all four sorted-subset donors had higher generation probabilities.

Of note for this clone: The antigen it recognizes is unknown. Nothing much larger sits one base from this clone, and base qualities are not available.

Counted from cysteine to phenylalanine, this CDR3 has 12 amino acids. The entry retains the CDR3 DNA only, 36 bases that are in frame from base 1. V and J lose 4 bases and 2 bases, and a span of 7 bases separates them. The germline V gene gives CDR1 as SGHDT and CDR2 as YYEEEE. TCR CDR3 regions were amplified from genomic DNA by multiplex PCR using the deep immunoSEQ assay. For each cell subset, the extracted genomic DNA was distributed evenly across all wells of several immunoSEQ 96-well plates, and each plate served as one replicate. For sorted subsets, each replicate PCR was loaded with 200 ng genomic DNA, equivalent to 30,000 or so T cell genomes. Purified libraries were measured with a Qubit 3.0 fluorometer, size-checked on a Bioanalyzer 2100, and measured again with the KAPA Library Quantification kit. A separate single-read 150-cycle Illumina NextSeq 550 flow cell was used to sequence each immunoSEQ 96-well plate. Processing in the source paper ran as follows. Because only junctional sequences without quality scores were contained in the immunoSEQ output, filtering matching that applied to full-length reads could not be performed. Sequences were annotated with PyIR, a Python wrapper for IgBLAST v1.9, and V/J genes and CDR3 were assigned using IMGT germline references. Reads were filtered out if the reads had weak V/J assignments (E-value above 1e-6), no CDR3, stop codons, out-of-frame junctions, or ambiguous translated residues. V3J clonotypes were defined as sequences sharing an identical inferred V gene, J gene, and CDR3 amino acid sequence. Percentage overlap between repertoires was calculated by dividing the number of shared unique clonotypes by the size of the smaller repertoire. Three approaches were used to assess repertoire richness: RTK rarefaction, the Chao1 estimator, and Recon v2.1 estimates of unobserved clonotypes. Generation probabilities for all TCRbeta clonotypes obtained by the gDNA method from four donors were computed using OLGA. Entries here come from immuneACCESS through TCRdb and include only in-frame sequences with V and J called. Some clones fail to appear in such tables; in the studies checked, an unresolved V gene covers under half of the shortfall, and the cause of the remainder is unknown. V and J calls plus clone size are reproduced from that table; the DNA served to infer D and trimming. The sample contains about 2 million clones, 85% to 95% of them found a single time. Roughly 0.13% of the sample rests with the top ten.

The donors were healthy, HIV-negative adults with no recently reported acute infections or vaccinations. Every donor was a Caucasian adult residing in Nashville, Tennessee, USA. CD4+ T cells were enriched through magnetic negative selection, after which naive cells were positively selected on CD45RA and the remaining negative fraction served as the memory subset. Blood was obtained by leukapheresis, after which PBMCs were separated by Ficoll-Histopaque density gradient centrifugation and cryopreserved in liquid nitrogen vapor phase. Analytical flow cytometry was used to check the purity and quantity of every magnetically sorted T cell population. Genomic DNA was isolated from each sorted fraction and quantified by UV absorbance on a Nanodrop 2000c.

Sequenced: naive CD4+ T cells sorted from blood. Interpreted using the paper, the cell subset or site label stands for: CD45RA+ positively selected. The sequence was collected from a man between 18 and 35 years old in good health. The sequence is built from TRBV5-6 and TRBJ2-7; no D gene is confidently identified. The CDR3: CASSVLPYEQYF. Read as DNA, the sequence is TGTGCCAGCAGCGTATTACCCTACGAGCAGTACTTC.